These T cell receptor beta chains were read from a single sample in a study of cytomegalovirus exposure and HLA in healthy donors. Measured with immunoSEQ multiplex PCR; TCRdb has only the in-frame clones, and not every one. This table has 60,000 to 70,000 clones, 65% to 80% appearing once. The sequenced sample consisted of PBMCs. These receptors were obtained from a man aged 35-49 years in good health and CMV-seropositive. The CDR3 runs from the conserved cysteine through the conserved F or W. A D gene is named only where the DNA matches it firmly. Clone size is not always given. Where it is, it says once, few, many or a class for expanded clones.

TGTGCCGGGGTGGGACAGAACACCGGGGAGCTGTTTTTT	CAGVGQNTGELFF	-	-	TRBJ2-2	TRBV30
TGTGCCAGCTCTCCTTCCTACCAGGGGGGCTACGAGCAGTACTTC	CASSPSYQGGYEQYF	-	-	TRBJ2-7	TRBV18
TGCAGCGTTAGCGGGAGGTTGTACAATGAGCAGTTCTTC	CSVSGRLYNEQFF	TRBD2	-	TRBJ2-1	TRBV29-1
TGTGCCAGTAAAGGGGTGTGGGGGAGGTCCACCCACAATGAGCAGTTCTTC	CASKGVWGRSTHNEQFF	-	few	TRBJ2-1	TRBV19
TGTGCCATCAGTGAGTTTCGTGGCAGACTGACAGATACGCAGTATTTT	CAISEFRGRLTDTQYF	-	-	TRBJ2-3	TRBV10-3
TGTGCCAGCAGTTACACTAGGGCTAACTATGGCTACACCTTC	CASSYTRANYGYTF	-	-	TRBJ1-2	TRBV6-5
TGTGCCAGCAGCTCACTCAGGGGCAGGTCTTATGGCTACACCTTC	CASSSLRGRSYGYTF	-	-	TRBJ1-2	TRBV11-2
TGTGCCAGCAGTTCCCGACTAGCGGTAACCTACGAGCAGTACTTC	CASSSRLAVTYEQYF	TRBD2	-	TRBJ2-7	TRBV27
TGCGCCAGCAGCCAACAACACCGACAGGCGGCGCAAGAGACCCAGTACTTC	CASSQQHRQAAQETQYF	-	-	TRBJ2-5	TRBV4-1
TGTGCCAGCAGCTTAGGCGGGGGGACCTACAATGAGCAGTTCTTC	CASSLGGGTYNEQFF	TRBD2	-	TRBJ2-1	TRBV7-9
TGTGCCAGCAGCTTAGAAACGGAGTACGAGCAGTACTTC	CASSLETEYEQYF	-	-	TRBJ2-7	TRBV7-9
TGTGCCATCAGTGAGGTTAGTCAGCCCCAGCATTTT	CAISEVSQPQHF	-	-	TRBJ1-5	TRBV10-3
TGTGCCAGCAGCTTACGAGGAGGGACGGTCGGGAATCAGCCCCAGCATTTT	CASSLRGGTVGNQPQHF	-	-	TRBJ1-5	TRBV7-2
TGCGCCAGCAGCCAAGACAGGGGGCATTACGAGCAGTACTTC	CASSQDRGHYEQYF	TRBD1	-	TRBJ2-7	TRBV4-1
TGCGCCAGCAGCTTGGCGGTCGGTACCTACGAGCAGTACTTC	CASSLAVGTYEQYF	-	-	TRBJ2-7	TRBV5-1
TGTGCCAGCACTTACCTCGGGAGCGGGGAGCAGTTCTTC	CASTYLGSGEQFF	-	-	TRBJ2-1	TRBV6-5
TGCGCCAGCAGCCAAGCCGAAGGACGTAGTAGGGACAGTGTTGACTATGGCTACACCTTC	CASSQAEGRSRDSVDYGYTF	TRBD1	few	TRBJ1-2	TRBV4-1
TGTGCCAGTAGTATAGATGCGGCTGGAAACACCATATATTTT	CASSIDAAGNTIYF	-	once	TRBJ1-3	TRBV19
TGTGCCAGCGCACTCCCGCTTTCGGGGGAAAGCGAAAAACTGTTTTTT	CASALPLSGESEKLFF	-	-	TRBJ1-4	TRBV25-1
TGTGCCAGCAGCTTGGTTAGCGGGGGGGTAGATACGCAGTATTTT	CASSLVSGGVDTQYF	TRBD2	-	TRBJ2-3	TRBV5-6
TGTGCCAGCAGTTTTCTTATCGGGGACAGTTCACCCCTCCACTTT	CASSFLIGDSSPLHF	TRBD1	-	TRBJ1-6	TRBV27
TGTGCCAGCAGCAAGGCCCGTGGGCCGGACTCCTACGAGCAGTACTTC	CASSKARGPDSYEQYF	-	-	TRBJ2-7	TRBV21-1
TGTGCCACCCGACAGGGTGCCCATGGCTACACCTTC	CATRQGAHGYTF	TRBD1	-	TRBJ1-2	TRBV27
TGTGCCAGCAGCTTAGGGCCAACTAATGAAAAACTGTTTTTT	CASSLGPTNEKLFF	-	few	TRBJ1-4	TRBV7-6
TGTGCCAGCAGCCCGTCCGGAGGGGGCGATGAAAAACTGTTTTTT	CASSPSGGGDEKLFF	TRBD1	-	TRBJ1-4	TRBV5-5
TGTGCTAGCAGCTTAGGACAGGGAAACACCATATATTTT	CASSLGQGNTIYF	-	-	TRBJ1-3	TRBV7-7
TGTGCCACCCAACCCCGCGGGACAGGGGCCTACGAGCAGTACTTC	CATQPRGTGAYEQYF	TRBD1	-	TRBJ2-7	TRBV19
TGTGCCAGCAGCTTACGGGGACAAGAGACCCAGTACTTC	CASSLRGQETQYF	-	-	TRBJ2-5	TRBV7-9
TGTGCCAGCAGTTACTTAGCGGGAGACCACGAGCAGTACTTC	CASSYLAGDHEQYF	TRBD2	-	TRBJ2-7	TRBV6-5
TGCAGCGCCGAGGGACAGGGGAGGGAAAAACTGTTTTTT	CSAEGQGREKLFF	TRBD1	few	TRBJ1-4	TRBV29-1